These 30 T cell receptor beta chains were sequenced from one sample in a study of cytomegalovirus exposure and HLA in healthy donors. A multiplex PCR was run with 60 Vbeta primers and 13 Jbeta primers. The data were produced by immunoSEQ multiplex PCR, yet TCRdb's version contains in-frame clones alone and is incomplete. The sample contains about 200,000 clones, 70% to 80% of which appear only once. Sequenced sample: PBMCs. The receptors were sampled from a woman younger than 45 in good health and CMV-seropositive.

V is TRBV5-6 and J is TRBJ1-2; 9 bases align to TRBD1. This CDR3 spans 15 amino acids. With V trimmed by 4 bases and J by 7 bases, 11 bases remained unmatched. Germline V gene data show CDR1 as SGHDT and CDR2 as YYEEEE. CDR3 in DNA: TGTGCCAGCAGCATGGGACAGGGAGCTCTCTTTGGCTACACCTTC. This codes for CASSMGQGALFGYTF.

V gene TRBV2 combines with J gene TRBJ1-5, with D uncertain. The V gene's germline CDR1 is SNHLY and CDR2 FYNNEI. The CDR3 length is 14 residues. The germline V and J ends were trimmed by 9 bases and 5 bases, with 17 bases remaining between them. The CDR3 reads CASTSDSPYQPQHF. CDR3 coding DNA: TGTGCCAGTACCTCCGACTCCCCATATCAGCCCCAGCATTTT.

This chain connects TRBV7-2 to TRBJ2-1; D perhaps matches TRBD2 (6 bases). V lost 5 bases to trimming and J lost 2 bases, with 16 bases between them. Germline values: CDR1 SGHTA, CDR2 FQGNSA. The CDR3 runs to 16 residues. In DNA form, the CDR3 reads TGTGCCAGCAGCGACCGACGGAGGGGCGCCTACAATGAGCAGTTCTTC. Encoded protein: CASSDRRRGAYNEQFF.

This clone was seen a handful of times. This sequence joins TRBV2 and TRBJ2-2, with D tentatively TRBD2 (7 bases). The length of the CDR3 is 13 residues. The germline gives CDR1 SNHLY, CDR2 FYNNEI. V gave up 10 bases and J gave up 4 bases, with 13 bases separating them. CDR3 sequence: CATRGGSTGELFF. In nucleotides, the CDR3 is TGTGCCACGAGGGGGGGGAGCACCGGGGAGCTGTTTTTT. The whole variable domain, remainder taken from reference TRBV2 and TRBJ2-2, is EPEVTQTPSHQVTQMGQEVILRCVPISNHLYFYWYRQILGQKVEFLVSFYNNEISEKSEIFDDQFSVERPDGSNFTLKIRSTKLEDSAMYFCATRGGSTGELFFGEGSRLTVL.

The chain uses TRBV7-2 and TRBJ2-1; 13 bases align to TRBD2. The CDR3 covers 15 residues. Germline CDR1 is SGHTA and CDR2 is FQGNSA. Trimming removed 4 bases from V and 8 bases from J; junction bases left unmatched: 5. The DNA for the CDR3 is TGTGCCAGCAGCTCTACTAGCGGGGGGGCCTATGAGCAGTTCTTC. Translated: CASSSTSGGAYEQFF.

The V call is TRBV5-1, the J call TRBJ2-5; no clear D gene. CDR1 SGHRS and CDR2 YFSETQ come from the germline V gene. Trimming removed 7 bases at V and 2 bases at J, with 9 bases between. The CDR3 totals 12 residues. Here the CDR3 reads CASGEVQETQYF. The CDR3, as DNA: TGCGCCAGCGGCGAGGTACAAGAGACCCAGTACTTC.

The chain has TRBV5-1 and TRBJ2-2; no clear D gene. Germline V lookup: CDR1 SGHRS, CDR2 YFSETQ. With 0 bases removed from V and 0 bases from J, the gap between germline ends came to 9 bases. There are 16 residues in the CDR3. CDR3 DNA sequence: TGCGCCAGCAGCTTGGGTGTGGAGTCGAACACCGGGGAGCTGTTTTTT. This gives the protein CASSLGVESNTGELFF. Full variable domain (rest looked up from reference TRBV5-1 and TRBJ2-2): KAGVTQTPRYLIKTRGQQVTLSCSPISGHRSVSWYQQTPGQGLQFLFEYFSETQRNKGNFPGRFSGRQFSNSRSEMNVSTLELGDSALYLCASSLGVESNTGELFFGEGSRLTVL.

V and J are TRBV30 and TRBJ2-7; D is possibly TRBD2 (6 bases). V was cut by 0 bases and J by 5 bases, with 14 bases left in between. CDR1 and CDR2 from the germline V gene are GTSNPN and SVGIG (reference sequence). The CDR3 extends over 14 amino acids. The CDR3 DNA is TGTGCCTGGAGTGTAAAGGGAGGCAGGAACGAGCAGTACTTC. It specifies CAWSVKGGRNEQYF.

The CDR3 is CATSRAPGLAGSRSSYEQYF. The CDR3 nucleotides read TGTGCCACCAGCAGAGCCCCCGGACTAGCGGGATCAAGAAGCTCCTACGAGCAGTACTTC. V gene TRBV15 combines with J gene TRBJ2-7, with 12 bases lining up with TRBD2. The CDR3 loop spans 20 amino acids. Germline loops: CDR1 LNHNV, CDR2 YYDKDF (reference sequence). Trimming removed 1 base from V and 0 bases from J; junction bases left unmatched: 13.

The V and J genes are TRBV19 and TRBJ1-1; possible D gene TRBD1, 6 bases. The CDR3 sequence is 13 residues long. The germline V gene has CDR1 LNHDA and CDR2 SQIVND (reference sequence). The V gene lost 10 bases and the J gene lost 3 bases, with 15 bases spanning the gap. Written as DNA, the CDR3 is TGTGCCACCACACAGGGCACGTACACTGAAGCTTTCTTT. It encodes CATTQGTYTEAFF.

This chain joins TRBV28 and TRBJ1-2; D not certain. Deletions cut 3 bases from V and 4 bases from J, with 9 bases between. Germline CDR1 MDHEN, CDR2 SYDVKM. CDR3 size: 13 residues. CDR3 protein: CASSFSIPYGYTF. For the CDR3, the DNA is TGTGCCAGCAGTTTTTCCATTCCCTATGGCTACACCTTC.

The CDR3 region is CAISGGGVQETQYF. The DNA of the CDR3 is TGTGCCATCAGTGGAGGGGGGGTCCAAGAGACCCAGTACTTC. The chain joins TRBV10-3 to TRBJ2-5, with a tentative D call TRBD2 (7 bases). This CDR3 spans 14 amino acids. Germline CDR1 ENHRY, CDR2 SYGVKD. The V end lost 4 bases, the J end lost 1 base, and 10 bases lay between the germline ends.

This clone was found once. The gene calls are TRBV11-2 and TRBJ2-4; D perhaps matches TRBD2 (7 bases). From germline, CDR1 is SGHAT and CDR2 FQNNGV. V lost 0 bases and J 1 base, leaving 13 bases between the germline ends. CDR3 length: 17 residues. The CDR3 DNA reads TGTGCCAGCAGCTTAGACAGGGGAGGGGTGGCCAAAAACATTCAGTACTTC. This codes for CASSLDRGGVAKNIQYF.

The rearrangement uses TRBV6-5 and TRBJ2-3; TRBD1 aligns across 7 bases. Germline CDR1 is MNHEY and CDR2 is SVGAGI. V was clipped by 7 bases and J by 2 bases; unmatched bases: 3. The CDR3 extends over 13 amino acids. CDR3 in amino acids: CASTQGITDTQYF. The CDR3 DNA reads as TGTGCCAGCACACAGGGGATCACAGATACGCAGTATTTT.

This clone has more than one count but fewer than ten. The rearrangement uses TRBV2 and TRBJ1-1; D gene ambiguous. The CDR3 length is 12 residues. Between the trimmed V and J ends, which lost 4 bases and 4 bases, there was a span of 7 bases. Germline CDR1 and CDR2: SNHLY and FYNNEI. CDR3 nucleotides: TGTGCCAGCAGTGTACGGGGCACTGAAGCTTTCTTT. Amino acid sequence: CASSVRGTEAFF.

The chain links TRBV7-8 to TRBJ1-2, with 9 bases that match TRBD1. CDR3 length equals 15 residues. Germline-derived CDR1 and CDR2 are SGHVS and FQNEAQ. Trimming took 0 bases from V and 5 from J; bases not matched to a gene: 4. The CDR3 nucleotides read TGTGCCAGCAGCTTAGCGAGTGGGACAGGGTATGGCTACACCTTC. Translating it yields CASSLASGTGYGYTF.

The chain combines TRBV6-1 with TRBJ1-3, with 10 bases fitting TRBD1. CDR1 and CDR2 (germline): MNHNS, SASEGT. The length of the CDR3 is 14 residues. V lost 3 bases, J lost 10 bases, and 6 bases stayed unmatched. The CDR3 reads CASSEPTGGTTIYF. CDR3 in DNA: TGTGCCAGCAGTGAGCCGACAGGGGGCACGACCATATATTTT.

J is TRBJ2-1 and V is TRBV9; D may be TRBD1 (6 bases). The CDR3 length is 15 residues. V was pared by 4 bases and J by 3 bases, with 14 bases between. Germline V gives CDR1 SGDLS, CDR2 YYNGEE. As DNA, the CDR3 is TGTGCCAGCAGCACTACGACAGGAGGCTACAATGAGCAGTTCTTC. Protein: CASSTTTGGYNEQFF.

V and J are TRBV28 and TRBJ1-1, with TRBD1 as a possible D gene (5 bases). The germline V gene has CDR1 MDHEN and CDR2 SYDVKM. The length of the CDR3 is 13 residues. V was shortened by 3 bases and J by 11 bases, with 16 bases between the two germline ends. As DNA, the CDR3 is TGTGCCAGCAGTTTGGAGCAGACAGAGTCGGCTTTCTTT. It yields the protein CASSLEQTESAFF. The full variable domain, completed using reference TRBV28 and TRBJ1-1, is DVKVTQSSRYLVKRTGEKVFLECVQDMDHENMFWYRQDPGLGLRLIYFSYDVKMKEKGDIPEGYSVSREKKERFSLILESASTNQTSMYLCASSLEQTESAFFGQGTRLTVV.

This chain joins TRBV9 and TRBJ1-5, with D hard to call. The V end was cut by 3 bases, the J end by 5 bases, with 12 bases between. CDR3 length: 14 amino acids. CDR1 SGDLS and CDR2 YYNGEE come from the germline V gene. DNA of the CDR3: TGTGCCAGCAGCGCGCTAGGCGGCGATCAGCCCCAGCATTTT. This translates into CASSALGGDQPQHF.

This clone occurred a few times. The J gene is TRBJ1-2, the V gene TRBV7-2; 7 positions match TRBD1. J gave up 3 bases and V 1 base, and 2 bases lay outside the gene matches. The CDR3 runs to 14 residues. Germline V gene lookup returns CDR1 SGHTA and CDR2 FQGNSA. The CDR3 sequence: CASSLDGTDYGYTF. In DNA form, the CDR3 reads TGTGCCAGCAGCTTAGACGGGACAGACTATGGCTACACCTTC. The entire variable domain, with the rest obtained from reference TRBV7-2 and TRBJ1-2, is as follows: GAGVSQSPSNKVTEKGKDVELRCDPISGHTALYWYRQSLGQGLEFLIYFQGNSAPDKSGLPSDRFSAERTGGSVSTLTIQRTQQEDSAVYLCASSLDGTDYGYTFGSGTRLTVV.

The J gene is TRBJ1-3, the V gene TRBV6-5; 7 bases match TRBD1. This CDR3 comprises 15 residues. Losses at the gene ends were 5 bases for V and 4 bases for J; bases not matched to a gene: 8. Germline V gene sequence: CDR1 MNHEY, CDR2 SVGAGI. CDR3 nucleotides: TGTGCCAGCAGTCACCGACAGGGTTCAGGAAACACCATATATTTT. Translating gives CASSHRQGSGNTIYF.

This clone was recorded once. This chain joins TRBV5-1 and TRBJ1-5, with no clear D. With 2 bases removed from V and 4 bases from J, the gap between germline ends came to 13 bases. The germline gives CDR1 SGHRS, CDR2 YFSETQ. The CDR3 totals 15 residues. In DNA form, the CDR3 reads TGCGCCAGCAGCTTAAACCCGACACTTAATCAGCCCCAGCATTTT. This codes for CASSLNPTLNQPQHF.

The chain uses TRBV4-1 and TRBJ1-6; 9 bases line up with TRBD1. The CDR3 length is 17 residues. Germline V gene sequence: CDR1 MGHRA, CDR2 YSYEKL. The V and J ends lost 0 bases and 8 bases, in that order; junction bases with no gene match: 8. The CDR3 DNA reads TGCGCCAGCAGCCAAGAAATGGGACAGGGAGGTCATTCACCCCTCCACTTT. This translates into CASSQEMGQGGHSPLHF.

This chain links TRBV14 with TRBJ2-5; D may be TRBD2 (5 bases). Germline assignment: CDR1 SGHDN and CDR2 FVKESK. The CDR3 runs to 12 residues. The ends were cut back, 1 base at V and 5 bases at J, with 5 bases in the middle. The CDR3 loop is CASSQGRETQYF. The CDR3 nucleotides are TGTGCCAGCAGCCAAGGGAGGGAGACCCAGTACTTC. Combining the CDR3 with reference TRBV14 and TRBJ2-5 gives the whole variable domain EAGVTQFPSHSVIEKGQTVTLRCDPISGHDNLYWYRRVMGKEIKFLLHFVKESKQDESGMPNNRFLAERTGGTYSTLKVQPAELEDSGVYFCASSQGRETQYFGPGTRLLVL.

This chain uses TRBV28 with TRBJ2-1, with TRBD2 matching over 13 bases. CDR3 length: 16 residues. The V gene's germline CDR1 is MDHEN and CDR2 SYDVKM. Trimming at V came to 2 bases and at J to 7 bases, leaving 5 bases not matched to a gene. The CDR3 region is CASSLMGTSGVNEQFF. For the CDR3, the DNA is TGTGCCAGCAGTTTAATGGGGACTAGCGGGGTTAATGAGCAGTTCTTC.

For this clone: An end of the junction differs from the germline gene, which may be a read error. The CDR3 coding sequence is TGTGCCAGCAGTGAATTGGGCCTGAGTAATTCCCCCCTCCACTTT. It yields the protein CASSELGLSNSPLHF. V gene TRBV2 combines with J gene TRBJ1-6, with D hard to call. Germline lookup yields CDR1 SNHLY and CDR2 FYNNEI. This CDR3 region has 15 residues.

The V call is TRBV15, the J call TRBJ1-5; no clear D. The CDR3 is 15 amino acids. Germline-derived CDR1 and CDR2 are LNHNV and YYDKDF (reference sequence). V was cut by 1 base and J by 0 bases, with 7 bases left in between. The CDR3: CATSRGLFSNQPQHF. The CDR3 DNA sequence: TGTGCCACCAGCAGAGGGCTGTTTAGCAATCAGCCCCAGCATTTT.

Written as DNA, the CDR3 is TGTGCCAGCAGCCTCGGACTAGAAGATGAGCAGTTCTTC. Amino acid sequence: CASSLGLEDEQFF. The chain couples TRBV7-3 to TRBJ2-1; 7 bases match TRBD2. This CDR3 has 13 residues. With V trimmed by 5 bases and J by 8 bases, 6 bases remained unmatched. CDR1 is SGHTA, CDR2 FQGTGA, per germline.

The chain joins TRBV5-1 to TRBJ1-1, with TRBD1 as a possible D gene (5 bases). Trimming shortened V by 4 bases and J by 1 base, and 17 bases separated the two germline ends. The CDR3 extends over 16 amino acids. In germline, CDR1 is SGHRS, CDR2 YFSETQ. For the CDR3, the DNA is TGCGCCAGCAGCGACCGGCCCGGGGGAGGGAACACTGAAGCTTTCTTT. Translated, it gives CASSDRPGGGNTEAFF.